This T cell receptor (beta chain) emerged from a study of T-cell memory formation after mild COVID-19. Across the study: Largely donor-specific TCR clusters were found.

V was trimmed by 5 bases and J by 10 bases, leaving 12 bases between them. The CDR3 runs 13 residues. Germline CDR1 is SGHTA and CDR2 is FQGNSA. A note on this clonotype: The target antigen is unknown.

General study points: Unconfirmed was the SARS-CoV-2 specificity of second-wave clones that peaked on day 37.

TCRdb passed the 5' RACE reads through MiXCR, listing each CDR3 protein once. This sample has more than 250,000 distinct CDR3 sequences, with around 15% found just once. The chain uses TRBV7-2 and TRBJ1-6; tentatively, D is TRBD1 (5 bases). Sequencing was done on a sample of PBMCs or a T cell subset sorted from them (not recorded which). This receptor was identified in a man aged 18 to 30 who had mild COVID-19 (a few samples of this study predate the infection). Cell type and time point are not known. The CDR3 reads CASSQAPGSPLHF. CDR3 nucleotide sequence: TGTGCCAGCAGCCAAGCCCCAGGGTCACCCCTCCACTTT. The full variable domain, rest sourced from reference TRBV7-2 and TRBJ1-6, is GAGVSQSPSNKVTEKGKDVELRCDPISGHTALYWYRQSLGQGLEFLIYFQGNSAPDKSGLPSDRFSAERTGGSVSTLTIQRTQQEDSAVYLCASSQAPGSPLHFGNGTRLTVT.